The 10 T cell receptor beta chains in this list originate from one sample, sequenced in a study of blood T cell repertoires in COVID-19. The protocol was immunoSEQ multiplex PCR, while the TCRdb copy is restricted to in-frame clones and leaves out a portion. In the table there are tens of thousands of clones, 65% to 85% of which are singletons. Sequencing was performed on peripheral blood. The receptors derive from a middle-aged man with acute or convalescent COVID-19.

This chain uses TRBV2 with TRBJ2-3, with a tentative D call TRBD2 (6 bases). The CDR3 has 15 residues. V was clipped by 5 bases and J by 0 bases, with 12 bases between them. Germline V lookup: CDR1 SNHLY, CDR2 FYNNEI. CDR3 coding DNA: TGTGCCAGCAGTTCGGGACTCACAAGCACAGATACGCAGTATTTT. It encodes CASSSGLTSTDTQYF.

This clone was seen a few times. The chain links TRBV5-1 to TRBJ1-2; 7 bases align to TRBD1. The trim removed 0 bases at V and 5 bases at J, leaving 7 bases unmatched. Germline V gives CDR1 SGHRS, CDR2 YFSETQ. This CDR3 has 15 amino acids. CDR3 DNA sequence: TGCGCCAGCAGCTTGGGGACAGGCTTCGGTTATGGCTACACCTTC. Its protein product is CASSLGTGFGYGYTF.

For the CDR3, the DNA is TGCGCCAGCAGCTTGGAAGGTCGACTTAACACCGGGGAGCTGTTTTTT. Its translation is CASSLEGRLNTGELFF. The V and J genes are TRBV5-1 and TRBJ2-2; D unclear. The CDR3 runs to 16 residues. Germline-derived CDR1 and CDR2 are SGHRS and YFSETQ. The V and J ends lost 0 bases and 2 bases respectively, with 11 bases between them.

The rearrangement links TRBV5-4 to TRBJ2-7; 8 nucleotides line up with TRBD1. CDR1 and CDR2 (germline): SGHNT, YYREEE (reference sequence). The CDR3 covers 13 residues. V shed 7 bases and J 0 bases; nucleotides not matched to a gene: 3. The CDR3: CASHRGTSYEQYF. CDR3 nucleotides: TGTGCCAGCCACAGGGGGACCTCCTACGAGCAGTACTTC.

This chain uses TRBV19 with TRBJ2-1, with 9 bases aligning to TRBD2. Losses at the gene ends were 7 bases for V and 1 base for J; bases not matched to a gene: 2. The CDR3 contains 14 residues. Germline loops: CDR1 LNHDA, CDR2 SQIVND (reference sequence). CDR3 sequence: CASKRGVSYNEQFF. Written as DNA, the CDR3 is TGTGCCAGTAAGCGGGGGGTTTCCTACAATGAGCAGTTCTTC.

The chain recombines TRBV29-1 with TRBJ2-1; TRBD2 matches 8 bases. J was trimmed by 6 bases and V by 6 bases; bases with no gene match: 4. Germline-derived CDR1 and CDR2 are SQVTM and ANQGSEA. This CDR3 is 12 amino acids long. In DNA, the CDR3 is TGCAGCGTCTCTACTAGCGGCAATGAGCAGTTCTTC. It encodes CSVSTSGNEQFF.

The V call is TRBV29-1, the J call TRBJ2-1; TRBD2 agrees at 9 bases. Trimming removed 7 bases from V and 4 bases from J; junction bases left unmatched: 11. The CDR3 has 15 amino acids. The V gene's germline CDR1 is SQVTM and CDR2 ANQGSEA. The CDR3 reads CSASPSGEIYNEQFF. The DNA for the CDR3 is TGCAGCGCATCACCTAGCGGGGAGATATACAATGAGCAGTTCTTC.

The rearrangement uses TRBV5-1 and TRBJ2-5; tentative D call: TRBD1 (6 bases). Looked up from germline, CDR1 is SGHRS and CDR2 is YFSETQ. This CDR3 has 14 residues. Trimming shortened V by 5 bases and J by 1 base, and 12 bases separated the two germline ends. For the CDR3, the DNA is TGCGCCAGCAGACCGGGACAAATCCAAGAGACCCAGTACTTC. Amino acids: CASRPGQIQETQYF.

The rearrangement uses TRBV28 and TRBJ1-1; tentatively, D is TRBD1 (5 bases). The germline V gene encodes CDR1 MDHEN and CDR2 SYDVKM. V dropped 4 bases and J dropped 1 base, with 19 bases sitting between them. This CDR3 comprises 17 residues. CDR3 sequence (DNA): TGTGCCAGCAGTTCAAAAGGCTGGGGGGAAGGGAACACTGAAGCTTTCTTT. Encoded protein: CASSSKGWGEGNTEAFF.

The V call is TRBV4-1, the J call TRBJ2-7; TRBD2 might be the D (6 bases). CDR3 length: 17 residues. V lost 4 bases to trimming and J lost 2 bases, with 21 bases between them. CDR1 is MGHRA and CDR2 is YSYEKL in the germline V gene. The CDR3 here is CASSPYDYGTATYEQYF. CDR3 nucleotide sequence: TGCGCCAGCAGCCCTTACGACTACGGGACTGCAACCTACGAGCAGTACTTC.